Listed below are T cell receptor beta chains from one sample, sequenced in a study of T cell responses to AZD1222 COVID-19 vaccine. Using immunoSEQ multiplex PCR, the repertoire was profiled, and TCRdb retains in-frame clones only, with some absent. Counted here are 65,000 to 85,000 clones, 88% occurring once; the ten biggest clones make up roughly 10%. The starting material was peripheral blood, obtained on day 0 of AZD1222 vaccination. The source of these receptors is an adult in good health. Each CDR3 is given with its conserved first and last residue.

TRBJ2-1 TRBV29-1 CSVAGTINNEQFF
TRBJ1-5 TRBV5-6 CASSFNRLNQPQHF
TRBJ2-2 TRBV3-1/TRBV3-2 CASTHRGGADTGELFF
TRBJ1-6 TRBV30 CAWSVGENSPLHF
TRBJ1-3 TRBV20-1 CSATLVNTIYF
TRBJ2-3 TRBV12-2 CASRLLRGPSTDTQYF
TRBJ2-7 TRBV2 CASRALAGRGPAAYEQYF
TRBJ2-7 TRBV6-5 CASSYTPGQGYEQYF
TRBJ1-2 TRBV6-5 CASSYSPGIDGYTF
TRBJ1-1 TRBV11-3 CASSLGGAMNTEAFF
TRBJ2-3 TRBV30 CAWRERGGTPDTQYF
TRBJ2-6 TRBV2 CASRLNSGANVLTF
TRBJ1-1 TRBV9 CASSVGQGAPDTEAFF
TRBJ2-2 TRBV7-2 CASSSRGPLGVNTGELFF
TRBJ2-5 TRBV7-2 CASSSLGLTEETQYF